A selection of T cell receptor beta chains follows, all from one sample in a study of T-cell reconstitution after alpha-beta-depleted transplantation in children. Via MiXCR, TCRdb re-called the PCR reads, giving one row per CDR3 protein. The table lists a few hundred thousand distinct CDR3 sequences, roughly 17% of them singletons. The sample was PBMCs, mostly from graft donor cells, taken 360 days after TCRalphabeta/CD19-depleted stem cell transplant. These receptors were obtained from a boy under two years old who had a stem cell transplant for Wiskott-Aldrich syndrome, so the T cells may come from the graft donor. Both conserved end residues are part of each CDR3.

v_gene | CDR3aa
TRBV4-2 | CASSRGTGKTDTQYF
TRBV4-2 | CASSQAVINQPQHF
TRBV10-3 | CAISESGQPQHF
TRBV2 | CASSGEATYEQYF
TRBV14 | CASSPSGGYNEQFF
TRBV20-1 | CSASDRLNPYEQYF
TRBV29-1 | CSGRTSGDEQYF
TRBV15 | CATSSSQGGSGANVLTF
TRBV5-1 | CASSFTLGNEQYF
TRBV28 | CASSLAGQAHPEFF
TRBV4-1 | CASREGPTYSYNEQFF
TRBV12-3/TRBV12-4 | CASSFGDRANTEAFF
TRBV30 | CAWGRPGPDPYEQYF
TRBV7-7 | CASSPRLAGELETQYF
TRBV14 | CASSQGISGRSQETQYF
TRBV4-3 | CASSFRDRGRGEQFF
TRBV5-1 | CASSGGPCTEAFF
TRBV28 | CASSTRGGSNQPQHF
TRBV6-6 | CASSYGSSSKETQYF
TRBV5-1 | CASSFAQRQETQYF
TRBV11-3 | CASSLAARSEQYF
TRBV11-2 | CASSFGRDRTSGSDTQYF
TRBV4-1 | CASSQVGSTDTQYF
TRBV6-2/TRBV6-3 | CASSYGGPHGEQYF
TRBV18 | CASTPAQGGYEQYF
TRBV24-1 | CATRGLHNEQFF
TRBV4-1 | CASSQATAGGRSYEQYF
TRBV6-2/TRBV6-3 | CASRYQGGHTEAFF
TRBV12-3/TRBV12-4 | CASTKTSGGGTGELFF
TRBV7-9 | CASSSGESSYNEQFF
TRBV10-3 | CAISTGSGVDSPLHF
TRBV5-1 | CASSYSKVPGNTIYF
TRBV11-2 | CASSPTSGGARGSYNEQFF
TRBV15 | CATSRVRTGNTGELFF
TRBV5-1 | CASSPDYVRTGVTTDTQYF
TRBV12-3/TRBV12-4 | CASSLMAGLNTEAFF
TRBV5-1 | CASSWGPTTYEQYF
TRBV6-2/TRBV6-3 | CASGLASYNEQFF
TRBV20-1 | CSATHAYEQYF
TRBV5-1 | CASSPMAGRTEAFF
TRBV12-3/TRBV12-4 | CASSFYVGWAGEQYF
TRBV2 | CASSEADRRGHYEQYF
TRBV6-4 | CASSPGTGSTDTQYF
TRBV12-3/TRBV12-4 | CASRRDRDNSPLHF
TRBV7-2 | CASSLAGGTGANVLTF